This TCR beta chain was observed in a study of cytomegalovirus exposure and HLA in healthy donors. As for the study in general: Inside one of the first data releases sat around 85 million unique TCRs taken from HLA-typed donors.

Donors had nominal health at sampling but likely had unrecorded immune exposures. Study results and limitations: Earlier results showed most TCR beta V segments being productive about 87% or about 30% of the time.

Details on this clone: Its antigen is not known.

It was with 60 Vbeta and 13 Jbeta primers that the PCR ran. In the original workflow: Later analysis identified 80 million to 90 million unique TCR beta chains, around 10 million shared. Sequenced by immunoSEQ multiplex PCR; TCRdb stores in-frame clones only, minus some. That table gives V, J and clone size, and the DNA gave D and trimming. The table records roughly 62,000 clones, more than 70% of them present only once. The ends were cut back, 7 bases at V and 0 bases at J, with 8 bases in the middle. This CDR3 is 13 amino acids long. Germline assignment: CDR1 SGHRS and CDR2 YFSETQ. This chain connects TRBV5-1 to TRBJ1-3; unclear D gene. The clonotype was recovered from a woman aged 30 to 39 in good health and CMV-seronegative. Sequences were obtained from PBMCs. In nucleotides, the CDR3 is TGCGCCAGCGCAGTTTCCTCTGGAAACACCATATATTTT. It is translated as CASAVSSGNTIYF. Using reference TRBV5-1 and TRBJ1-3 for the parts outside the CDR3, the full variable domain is KAGVTQTPRYLIKTRGQQVTLSCSPISGHRSVSWYQQTPGQGLQFLFEYFSETQRNKGNFPGRFSGRQFSNSRSEMNVSTLELGDSALYLCASAVSSGNTIYFGEGSWLTVV.